The rows below give T cell receptor beta chains drawn from one sample of a study of blood T cell repertoires in COVID-19. Clones were sequenced by immunoSEQ multiplex PCR, and TCRdb holds only the in-frame ones, with some missing. Of about 130,000 clones listed, approximately 90% are singletons. Material: peripheral blood. The receptors were gathered from a man in his 60s with COVID-19, enrolled during active disease. The CDR3 runs from the conserved cysteine through the conserved F or W. A D gene is named only where the DNA matches it firmly. Clone size is stated in some rows and not others, as once, few, many or a class when expanded.

abundance	v_gene	d_gene	j_gene	CDR3aa	CDR3nt
few	TRBV19	TRBD1	TRBJ1-1	CASIPQGEPEAFF	TGTGCCAGTATTCCCCAGGGGGAACCTGAAGCTTTCTTT
.	TRBV20-1	.	TRBJ1-2	CSARRWDGYTF	TGCAGTGCCAGGAGGTGGGATGGCTACACCTTC
.	TRBV6-5	.	TRBJ2-7	CASRSHSPYEQYF	TGTGCCAGCAGATCTCACAGCCCCTACGAGCAGTACTTC
.	TRBV27	TRBD1	TRBJ2-2	CASRRQGRTGELFF	TGTGCCAGCAGAAGACAGGGGCGGACCGGGGAGCTGTTTTTT
.	TRBV29-1	TRBD1	TRBJ2-7	CSVVPGQGRQYF	TGCAGCGTTGTCCCGGGACAGGGTCGGCAGTACTTC
once	TRBV18	.	TRBJ2-1	CASSPVNGNEQFF	TGTGCCAGCTCCCCCGTGAACGGCAATGAGCAGTTCTTC
.	TRBV6-5	.	TRBJ1-2	CASSYSPGNYGYTF	TGTGCCAGCAGTTACTCACCAGGGAACTATGGCTACACCTTC
.	TRBV24-1	.	TRBJ2-1	CATSDLGTGNNEQFF	TGTGCCACCAGTGATTTGGGGACTGGTAACAATGAGCAGTTCTTC
.	TRBV5-1	.	TRBJ1-1	CASSLGSRNTEAFF	TGCGCCAGCAGCTTGGGTAGCAGAAACACTGAAGCTTTCTTT
once	TRBV6-5	TRBD2	TRBJ2-1	CASRRSGGEQFF	TGTGCCAGCAGACGGTCGGGGGGTGAGCAGTTCTTC
.	TRBV9	TRBD2	TRBJ2-1	CASSPRTSGGLSEQFF	TGTGCCAGCAGCCCGCGGACTAGCGGGGGTTTAAGTGAGCAGTTCTTC
.	TRBV28	.	TRBJ1-6	CASIGGFNSPLHF	TGTGCCAGCATAGGGGGTTTCAATTCACCCCTCCACTTT
.	TRBV19	.	TRBJ1-6	CASTQLTGSPLHF	TGTGCCAGTACCCAATTAACGGGGTCACCCCTCCACTTT
few	TRBV11-2	TRBD1	TRBJ1-2	CASSRSDRGGYTF	TGTGCCAGCAGCCGATCCGACAGGGGTGGCTACACCTTC
.	TRBV7-2	.	TRBJ2-2	CASSGQGTGELFF	TGTGCCAGCAGCGGGCAGGGCACCGGGGAGCTGTTTTTT
.	TRBV5-6	TRBD1	TRBJ2-1	CASSSIPGQGYNEQFF	TGTGCCAGCAGTTCTATCCCGGGACAGGGCTACAATGAGCAGTTCTTC
.	TRBV6-5	TRBD1	TRBJ1-5	CASRLAGTGDQPQHF	TGTGCCAGCAGACTAGCTGGGACAGGGGATCAGCCCCAGCATTTT
once	TRBV9	TRBD1	TRBJ2-1	CASSAQGQGATKSSYNEQFF	TGTGCCAGCAGCGCCCAGGGCCAGGGGGCTACGAAAAGCTCCTACAATGAGCAGTTCTTC
.	TRBV11-1	TRBD1	TRBJ2-1	CASSYGQGRYNEQFF	TGTGCCAGCAGCTATGGACAGGGGAGGTACAATGAGCAGTTCTTC
.	TRBV6-5	.	TRBJ1-1	CASSYSRNTEAFF	TGTGCCAGCAGTTACTCGAGGAACACTGAAGCTTTCTTT
few	TRBV29-1	.	TRBJ1-5	CSVVVGEGAQHF	TGCAGCGTTGTGGTGGGGGAGGGGGCCCAGCATTTT
.	TRBV5-6	.	TRBJ1-5	CASSFWGPNQPQHF	TGTGCCAGCAGCTTCTGGGGCCCTAATCAGCCCCAGCATTTT
few	TRBV15	TRBD1	TRBJ1-1	CATSRKGQGAAEAFF	TGTGCCACCAGCAGAAAGGGACAGGGGGCGGCGGAAGCTTTCTTT
.	TRBV5-8	TRBD1	TRBJ2-7	CASSIRQGAYEQYF	TGTGCCAGCAGCATTAGACAGGGGGCCTACGAGCAGTACTTC
.	TRBV30	.	TRBJ1-4	CAGFRVGEKLFF	TGTGCCGGGTTCAGGGTTGGTGAAAAACTGTTTTTT
.	TRBV12-5	TRBD1	TRBJ1-2	CASVPDRRYGYTF	TGTGCTAGTGTTCCGGACAGGCGATATGGCTACACCTTC
.	TRBV6-1	.	TRBJ1-5	CASSEGRGDNQPQHF	TGTGCCAGCAGTGAAGGGCGGGGGGACAATCAGCCCCAGCATTTT
.	TRBV19	TRBD1	TRBJ2-5	CASSSRTGLQETQYF	TGTGCCAGTAGCAGTCGGACAGGGCTCCAAGAGACCCAGTACTTC
.	TRBV19	.	TRBJ1-4	CASSPQGEKLFF	TGTGCCAGTAGTCCTCAGGGGGAAAAACTGTTTTTT
.	TRBV2	.	TRBJ1-5	CASSERGHQPQHF	TGTGCCAGCAGTGAACGAGGGCACCAGCCCCAGCATTTT
.	TRBV9	TRBD1	TRBJ2-7	CASSVGGQGSEQYF	TGTGCCAGCAGCGTAGGGGGACAGGGTTCCGAGCAGTACTTC
.	TRBV6-1	.	TRBJ1-4	CASSLLGEKLFF	TGTGCCAGCAGCTTACTCGGTGAAAAACTGTTTTTT
.	TRBV2	.	TRBJ1-4	CASSLPGREKLFF	TGTGCCAGCAGTCTTCCCGGGAGGGAAAAACTGTTTTTT
.	TRBV7-2	.	TRBJ1-1	CASSLVGLGAEAFF	TGTGCCAGCAGCTTAGTGGGGTTAGGGGCTGAAGCTTTCTTT
.	TRBV9	.	TRBJ2-1	CASSATGENNEQFF	TGTGCCAGCAGCGCGACGGGGGAAAACAATGAGCAGTTCTTC
.	TRBV11-2	.	TRBJ1-1	CASSPEVGQKTMNTEAFF	TGTGCCAGCAGCCCAGAGGTGGGACAAAAAACAATGAACACTGAAGCTTTCTTT
.	TRBV10-1	.	TRBJ2-1	CASSESGRGPYNEQFF	TGCGCCAGCAGTGAGTCGGGAAGGGGCCCCTACAATGAGCAGTTCTTC
.	TRBV11-2	.	TRBJ1-2	CASSSNVAGPGYTF	TGTGCCAGCAGCTCCAATGTAGCAGGGCCTGGCTACACCTTC
once	TRBV5-1	TRBD1	TRBJ1-3	CASSLDPLGQGGSLGVGNTIYF	TGCGCCAGCAGCCTCGACCCCCTAGGACAGGGAGGTTCACTGGGAGTCGGAAACACCATATATTTT
.	TRBV6-6	.	TRBJ1-5	CASTTSGGNQPQHF	TGTGCCAGCACCACGTCGGGTGGCAATCAGCCCCAGCATTTT
.	TRBV5-8	TRBD1	TRBJ1-5	CASSHRTGSSNQPQHF	TGTGCCAGCAGCCACAGGACAGGTTCAAGCAATCAGCCCCAGCATTTT
.	TRBV9	.	TRBJ1-6	CASSVAGTLGRSPLHF	TGTGCCAGCAGCGTAGCTGGGACATTGGGCCGGTCACCCCTCCACTTT
.	TRBV18	TRBD1	TRBJ1-4	CASSPDRGYEKLFF	TGTGCCAGCTCCCCCGACAGGGGGTATGAAAAACTGTTTTTT
.	TRBV5-5	.	TRBJ2-7	CASSPTGGTYEQYF	TGTGCCAGCAGCCCGACCGGGGGAACATACGAGCAGTACTTC
.	TRBV9	TRBD1	TRBJ2-2	CASSVGGQRLAGELFF	TGTGCCAGCAGCGTAGGGGGACAGAGGTTGGCCGGGGAGCTGTTTTTT
.	TRBV19	TRBD1	TRBJ1-2	CASSTGGDGYTF	TGTGCCAGTAGCACAGGGGGCGATGGCTACACCTTC
.	TRBV5-1	TRBD1	TRBJ1-1	CASSAGQGGTEAFF	TGCGCCAGCAGCGCGGGACAGGGGGGCACTGAAGCTTTCTTT
.	TRBV11-2	.	TRBJ1-6	CASSPAQGRSPLHF	TGTGCCAGCAGTCCGGCCCAGGGGCGTTCACCCCTCCACTTT
.	TRBV19	TRBD1	TRBJ1-1	CASSIDRTGGGGAFF	TGTGCCAGTAGTATAGATAGGACAGGGGGCGGAGGAGCTTTCTTT
many	TRBV5-1	.	TRBJ1-6	CASSLNFGTPESPLHF	TGCGCCAGCAGCTTAAATTTCGGGACACCCGAATCACCCCTCCACTTT
.	TRBV5-6	TRBD2	TRBJ2-4	CASSYIAGDKNIQYF	TGTGCCAGCAGCTACATAGCGGGGGACAAAAACATTCAGTACTTC
.	TRBV7-2	TRBD1	TRBJ2-7	CASSPYRGEQYF	TGTGCCAGCAGCCCTTACAGGGGCGAGCAGTACTTC
.	TRBV4-1	.	TRBJ2-7	CASSQVHTGGAYEQYF	TGCGCCAGCAGCCAAGTTCACACAGGGGGGGCCTACGAGCAGTACTTC
.	TRBV6-5	.	TRBJ2-7	CASWDTYEQYF	TGTGCCAGCTGGGACACCTACGAGCAGTACTTC
.	TRBV4-1	TRBD1	TRBJ2-3	CASSLPLTGSTDTQYF	TGCGCCAGCAGCCTTCCCCTGACAGGGAGCACAGATACGCAGTATTTT
.	TRBV5-4	.	TRBJ1-1	CASSLGGWNTEAFF	TGTGCCAGCAGCTTGGGGGGCTGGAACACTGAAGCTTTCTTT
.	TRBV6-1	.	TRBJ1-1	CASSEVQGVVKNTEAFF	TGTGCCAGCAGTGAGGTACAGGGAGTAGTAAAGAACACTGAAGCTTTCTTT
.	TRBV5-4	TRBD1	TRBJ1-1	CASSLWDREAFF	TGTGCCAGCAGCTTGTGGGACAGAGAAGCTTTCTTT